Here is one T cell receptor (beta chain) with its context. What it binds is not known. This sample is part of a study of cytomegalovirus exposure and HLA in healthy donors. Separation from the roughly 670-subject first cohort characterized the roughly 120-subject validation cohort, to which the donors belonged. Measured with immunoSEQ multiplex PCR; TCRdb has only the in-frame clones, and not every one. The sample shows some 130,000 clones, 82% of them seen only once. Trimming took 2 bases from V and 4 from J, leaving 11 bases between them. This CDR3 has 14 amino acids. Germline V gene sequence: CDR1 SNHLY, CDR2 FYNNEI. Notes on the study in general: The listing of some 170 TCR beta chains classed them as cytomegalovirus-associated.

The sequenced sample was PBMCs. The sequence came from a man aged 30 to 45 in good health and CMV-seropositive. The chain couples TRBV2 to TRBJ1-2; possible D gene TRBD1, 6 bases. The CDR3 region is CASSERDKFYGYTF. CDR3 coding DNA: TGTGCCAGCAGTGAACGGGACAAATTCTATGGCTACACCTTC.